This entry is about one TCR beta chain. Germline V gives CDR1 LGHNA, CDR2 YSLEER. The CDR3 sequence is 13 residues long. V was trimmed by 3 bases and J by 4 bases, leaving 9 bases between them. The data derive from a study of OX40 agonist ivuxolimab in advanced cancers. Some clones are missing from TCRdb's copy, which holds only in-frame ones; the method was immunoSEQ multiplex PCR. The data show 30,000 to 35,000 clones, over 90% seen once. The TCR sequence derives from an adult with an advanced solid tumor such as melanoma, head and neck, liver or kidney cancer. The V call is TRBV4-3, the J call TRBJ2-5; D is unresolved. This material consisted of CD4+ or CD8+ T cells sorted from blood, taken in a trial of the OX40 agonist ivuxolimab. For the CDR3, the DNA is TGCGCCAGCAGCCAGGTGTACTCAGAGACCCAGTACTTC. Amino acid sequence: CASSQVYSETQYF.